One and the same sample provided the 15 T cell receptor beta chains below, sequenced in a study of T cell responses to AZD1222 COVID-19 vaccine. Profiling relied on immunoSEQ multiplex PCR, and the TCRdb table lists in-frame clones only, not all of them. The sample shows 90,000 to 150,000 clones, roughly nine tenths of them seen only once. This material consisted of peripheral blood, taken on day 0 of AZD1222 vaccination. The receptor source for this set is an adult in good health.

This chain links TRBV5-1 with TRBJ2-3; tentatively, D is TRBD1 or TRBD2 (7 bases each). The CDR3 runs 15 residues. Per germline, CDR1 SGHRS and CDR2 YFSETQ. V was pared by 1 base and J by 6 bases, with 15 bases between. CDR3 in DNA: TGCGCCAGCAGCTTGAGGCAGGGGGGGTTCGATACGCAGTATTTT. Its protein is CASSLRQGGFDTQYF.

The chain employs TRBV11-2 and TRBJ1-5; D is possibly TRBD1 (5 bases). The V gene lost 0 bases and the J gene lost 6 bases, with 12 bases spanning the gap. Germline CDR1 SGHAT, CDR2 FQNNGV. The CDR3 extends over 15 amino acids. The CDR3 bases are TGTGCCAGCAGCTTAGATAAAGGGGTGGGTCAGCCCCAGCATTTT. Its translation: CASSLDKGVGQPQHF.

This chain connects TRBV9 to TRBJ1-5, with D uncertain. The CDR3 sequence is 12 residues long. The V and J ends lost 4 bases and 4 bases respectively, with 6 bases between them. Germline assignment: CDR1 SGDLS and CDR2 YYNGEE. CDR3 sequence reads: CASSPRNQPQHF. The DNA for the CDR3 is TGTGCCAGCAGCCCCCGAAATCAGCCCCAGCATTTT.

The chain carries TRBV30 and TRBJ1-3; D not resolved. The CDR3 spans 14 residues. Germline assignment: CDR1 GTSNPN and CDR2 SVGIG (reference sequence). Between the trimmed V and J ends, which lost 1 base and 0 bases, there was a span of 7 bases. The CDR3 region is CAWSAGISGNTIYF. The CDR3 nucleotides read TGTGCCTGGAGTGCGGGAATCTCTGGAAACACCATATATTTT. Using reference TRBV30 and TRBJ1-3 for the parts outside the CDR3, the full variable domain is SQTIHQWPATLVQPVGSPLSLECTVEGTSNPNLYWYRQAAGRGLQLLFYSVGIGQISSEVPQNLSASRPQDRQFILSSKKLLLSDSGFYLCAWSAGISGNTIYFGEGSWLTVV.

This clone was counted a few times. V usage is TRBV27 and J usage is TRBJ2-3, with TRBD2 matching over 10 bases. J gave up 4 bases and V 2 bases, and 3 bases lay outside the gene matches. The CDR3 length is 15 residues. The germline gives CDR1 MNHEY, CDR2 SMNVEV (reference sequence). The CDR3 is CASSLLAGVSDTQYF. CDR3 DNA sequence: TGTGCCAGCAGTTTACTAGCGGGAGTTTCAGATACGCAGTATTTT.

The rearrangement uses TRBV28 and TRBJ2-7, with D perhaps given as TRBD1 or TRBD2 (5 bases each). Germline V gene data show CDR1 as MDHEN and CDR2 as SYDVKM. This CDR3 spans 15 amino acids. Trimming stripped 7 bases from V and 0 bases from J, with 16 bases between. The CDR3 spells CASTPEGRGSYEQYF. DNA for the CDR3: TGTGCCAGCACCCCCGAGGGAAGGGGCTCCTACGAGCAGTACTTC. Full variable domain (remainder filled in from reference TRBV28 and TRBJ2-7): DVKVTQSSRYLVKRTGEKVFLECVQDMDHENMFWYRQDPGLGLRLIYFSYDVKMKEKGDIPEGYSVSREKKERFSLILESASTNQTSMYLCASTPEGRGSYEQYFGPGTRLTVT.

CDR3 nucleotide sequence: TGTGCCAGTAGTACGGGACGATCGGAGAGTCAGCCCCAGCATTTT. It specifies CASSTGRSESQPQHF. V and J are TRBV19 and TRBJ1-5, with a possible D match to TRBD1 (5 bases). Trimming pared 4 bases from V and 6 bases from J, leaving 16 bases between. The CDR3 consists of 15 residues. Looked up from germline, CDR1 is LNHDA and CDR2 is SQIVND (reference sequence). Supplemented by reference TRBV19 and TRBJ1-5, the full variable domain reads DGGITQSPKYLFRKEGQNVTLSCEQNLNHDAMYWYRQDPGQGLRLIYYSQIVNDFQKGDIAEGYSVSREKKESFPLTVTSAQKNPTAFYLCASSTGRSESQPQHFGDGTRLSIL.

This rearrangement joins TRBV5-6 to TRBJ2-7; 11 bases are shared with TRBD1. The CDR3 has 13 amino acids. V dropped 3 bases and J dropped 11; count of bases not matched to a gene: 7. Germline-derived CDR1 and CDR2 are SGHDT and YYEEEE. The CDR3 DNA reads TGTGCCAGCAGCTCGGACAGGGGGCTCAGGGAGTACTTC. Protein sequence: CASSSDRGLREYF.

This chain joins TRBV14 and TRBJ2-2; no reliable D call. V lost 1 base and J lost 5, with 8 bases in between. Germline-derived CDR1 and CDR2 are SGHDN and FVKESK. The CDR3 has 14 amino acids. DNA of the CDR3: TGTGCCAGCAGCCAAGTCCGTGTGACCGGGGAGCTGTTTTTT. Encoded protein: CASSQVRVTGELFF.

The chain is built from TRBV19 and TRBJ1-1; unclear D gene. The CDR3 loop spans 17 amino acids. Trimming pared 4 bases from V and 4 bases from J, leaving 22 bases between. Germline assignment: CDR1 LNHDA and CDR2 SQIVND (reference sequence). The CDR3 loop reads CASSSEVDRWEATEAFF. The CDR3 DNA follows: TGTGCCAGTAGTAGCGAGGTGGACCGCTGGGAGGCCACTGAAGCTTTCTTT.

The chain is built from TRBV4-2 and TRBJ2-5; unclear D gene. The CDR3 sequence is 13 residues long. V lost 1 base and J lost 5, with 8 bases in between. Germline V gene data show CDR1 as LGHNA and CDR2 as YNFKEQ. The CDR3 DNA follows: TGTGCCAGCAGCCAAGGTAGCAGGGAGACCCAGTACTTC. Protein product: CASSQGSRETQYF.

This chain links TRBV9 with TRBJ2-3; D call uncertain. There are 13 residues in the CDR3. The V end lost 7 bases, the J end lost 4 bases, and 13 bases lay between the germline ends. Germline CDR1 reads SGDLS; CDR2 reads YYNGEE. The CDR3 bases are TGTGCCAGCGGTCAGAGCACGGCAGATACGCAGTATTTT. Protein sequence: CASGQSTADTQYF.

The rearrangement links TRBV28 to TRBJ1-1, with a weak D call TRBD1 (6 bases). The CDR3 length is 18 residues. Trimming pared 7 bases from V and 1 base from J, leaving 25 bases between. The germline V gene has CDR1 MDHEN and CDR2 SYDVKM. The CDR3 protein is CASTTEQGGFGGNTEAFF. The CDR3, as DNA: TGTGCCAGCACCACAGAACAGGGAGGGTTCGGCGGGAACACTGAAGCTTTCTTT. The full variable domain, in which reference TRBV28 and TRBJ1-1 provide the parts outside the CDR3, is DVKVTQSSRYLVKRTGEKVFLECVQDMDHENMFWYRQDPGLGLRLIYFSYDVKMKEKGDIPEGYSVSREKKERFSLILESASTNQTSMYLCASTTEQGGFGGNTEAFFGQGTRLTVV.

This chain uses TRBV29-1 with TRBJ1-3, with D perhaps TRBD1 (5 bases). Germline CDR1 reads SQVTM; CDR2 reads ANQGSEA. This CDR3 has 13 amino acids. Trimming took 5 bases from V and 3 from J, leaving 11 bases between them. The CDR3 spells CSVSQGDGNTIYF. The CDR3 nucleotides are TGCAGCGTTTCGCAGGGTGATGGAAACACCATATATTTT.

This clone was seen only once. The chain couples TRBV9 to TRBJ1-2, with TRBD1 matching over 12 bases. This CDR3 region has 16 residues. Looked up from germline, CDR1 is SGDLS and CDR2 is YYNGEE. Trimming removed 4 bases from V and 7 bases from J; junction bases left unmatched: 11. CDR3 loop: CASSPMGGQGAFGYTF. CDR3 coding DNA: TGTGCCAGCAGCCCTATGGGGGGACAGGGGGCCTTTGGCTACACCTTC.